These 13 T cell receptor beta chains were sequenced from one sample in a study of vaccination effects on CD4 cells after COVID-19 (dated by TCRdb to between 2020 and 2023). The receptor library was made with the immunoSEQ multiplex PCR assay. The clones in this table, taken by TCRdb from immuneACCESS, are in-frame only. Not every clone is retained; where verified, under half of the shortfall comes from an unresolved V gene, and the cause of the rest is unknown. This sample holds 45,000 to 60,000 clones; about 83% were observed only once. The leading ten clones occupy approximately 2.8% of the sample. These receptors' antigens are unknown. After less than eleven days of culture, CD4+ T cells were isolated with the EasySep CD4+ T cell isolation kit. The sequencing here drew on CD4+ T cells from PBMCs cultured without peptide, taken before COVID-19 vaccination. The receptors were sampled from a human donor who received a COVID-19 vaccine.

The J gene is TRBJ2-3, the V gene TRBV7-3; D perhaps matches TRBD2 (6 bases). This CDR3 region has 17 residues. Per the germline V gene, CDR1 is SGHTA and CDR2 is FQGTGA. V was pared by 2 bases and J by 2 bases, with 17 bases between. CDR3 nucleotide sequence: TGTGCCAGCAGCTTAGAGATCCGGGGGACCTCCACAGATACGCAGTATTTT. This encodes CASSLEIRGTSTDTQYF. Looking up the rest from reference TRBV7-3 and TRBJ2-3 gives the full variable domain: GAGVSQTPSNKVTEKGKYVELRCDPISGHTALYWYRQSLGQGPEFLIYFQGTGAADDSGLPNDRFFAVRPEGSVSTLKIQRTERGDSAVYLCASSLEIRGTSTDTQYFGPGTRLTVL.

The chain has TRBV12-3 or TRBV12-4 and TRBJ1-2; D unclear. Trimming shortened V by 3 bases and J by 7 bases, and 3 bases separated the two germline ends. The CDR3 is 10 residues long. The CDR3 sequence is CASSLIGYTF. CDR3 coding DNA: TGTGCCAGCAGTTTGATTGGCTACACCTTC.

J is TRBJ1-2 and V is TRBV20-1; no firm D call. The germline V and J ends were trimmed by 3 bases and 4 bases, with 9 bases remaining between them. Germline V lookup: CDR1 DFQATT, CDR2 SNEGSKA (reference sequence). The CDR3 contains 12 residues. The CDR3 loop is CSASTASYGYTF. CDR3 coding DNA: TGCAGTGCTAGTACCGCCTCCTATGGCTACACCTTC.

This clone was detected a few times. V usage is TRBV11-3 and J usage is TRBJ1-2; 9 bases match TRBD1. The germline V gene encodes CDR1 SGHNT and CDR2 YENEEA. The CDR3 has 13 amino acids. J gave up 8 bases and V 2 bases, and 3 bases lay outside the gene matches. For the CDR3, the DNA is TGTGCCAGCAGCTTAAGGACAGGGGAAGGCTACACCTTC. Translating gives CASSLRTGEGYTF.

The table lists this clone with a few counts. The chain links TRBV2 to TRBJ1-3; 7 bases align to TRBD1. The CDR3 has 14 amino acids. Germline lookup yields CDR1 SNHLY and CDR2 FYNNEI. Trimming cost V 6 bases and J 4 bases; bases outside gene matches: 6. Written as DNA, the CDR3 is TGTGCCAGCAGGTCGACAGGGACAGGAAACACCATATATTTT. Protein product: CASRSTGTGNTIYF.

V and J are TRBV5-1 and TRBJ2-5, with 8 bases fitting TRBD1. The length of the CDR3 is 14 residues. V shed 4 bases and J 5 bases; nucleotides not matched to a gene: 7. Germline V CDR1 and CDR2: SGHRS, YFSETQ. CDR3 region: CASSPRDRRETQYF. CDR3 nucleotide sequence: TGCGCCAGCAGCCCCCGGGACAGGCGGGAGACCCAGTACTTC.

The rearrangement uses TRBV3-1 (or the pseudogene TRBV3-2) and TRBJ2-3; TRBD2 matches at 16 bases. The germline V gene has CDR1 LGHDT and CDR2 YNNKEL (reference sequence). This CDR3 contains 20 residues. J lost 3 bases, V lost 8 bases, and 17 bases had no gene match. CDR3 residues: CASRSGTSGGAAFGTDTQYF. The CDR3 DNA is TGTGCCAGCCGATCCGGGACTAGCGGGGGGGCCGCGTTTGGGACAGATACGCAGTATTTT.

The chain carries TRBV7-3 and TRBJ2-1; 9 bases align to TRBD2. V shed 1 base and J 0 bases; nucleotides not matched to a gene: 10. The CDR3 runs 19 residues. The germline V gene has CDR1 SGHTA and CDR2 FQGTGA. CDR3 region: CASSLIFSSGGPSYNEQFF. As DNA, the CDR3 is TGTGCCAGCAGCTTAATCTTTAGCAGCGGGGGGCCCTCCTACAATGAGCAGTTCTTC.

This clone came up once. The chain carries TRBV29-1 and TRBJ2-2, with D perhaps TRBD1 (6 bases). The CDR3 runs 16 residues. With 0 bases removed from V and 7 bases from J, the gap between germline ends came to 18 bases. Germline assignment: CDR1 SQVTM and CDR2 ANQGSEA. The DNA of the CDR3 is TGCAGCGTTGAAGAAAGGGGCAGGGGACGCGGCGGGGAGCTGTTTTTT. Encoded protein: CSVEERGRGRGGELFF.

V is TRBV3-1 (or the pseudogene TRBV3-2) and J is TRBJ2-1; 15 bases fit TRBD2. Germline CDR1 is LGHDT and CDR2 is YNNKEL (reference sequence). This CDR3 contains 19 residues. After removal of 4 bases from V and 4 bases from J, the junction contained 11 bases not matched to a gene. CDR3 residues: CASSPRIRTSGGAYNEQFF. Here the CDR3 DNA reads TGTGCCAGCAGCCCTAGAATCCGGACTAGCGGGGGGGCTTACAATGAGCAGTTCTTC.

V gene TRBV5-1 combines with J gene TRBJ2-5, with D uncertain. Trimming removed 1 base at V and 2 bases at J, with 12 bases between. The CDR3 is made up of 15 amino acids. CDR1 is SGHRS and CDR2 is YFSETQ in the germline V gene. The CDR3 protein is CASSLRVGQQETQYF. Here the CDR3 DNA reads TGCGCCAGCAGCTTGCGTGTTGGGCAGCAAGAGACCCAGTACTTC.

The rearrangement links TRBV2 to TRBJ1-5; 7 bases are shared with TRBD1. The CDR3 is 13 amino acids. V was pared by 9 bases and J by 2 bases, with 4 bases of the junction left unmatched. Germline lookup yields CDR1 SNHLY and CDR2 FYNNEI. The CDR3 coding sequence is TGTGCCAGTCAAACAGGGGGCAATCAGCCCCAGCATTTT. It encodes CASQTGGNQPQHF.

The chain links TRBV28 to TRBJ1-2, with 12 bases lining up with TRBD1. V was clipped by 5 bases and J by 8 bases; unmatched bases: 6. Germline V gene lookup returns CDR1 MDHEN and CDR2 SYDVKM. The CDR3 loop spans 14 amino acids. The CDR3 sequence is CASSPGTGGWGYTF. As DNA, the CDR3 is TGTGCCAGCAGTCCCGGGACAGGGGGCTGGGGCTACACCTTC.